This T cell receptor (beta chain) was documented in a study of blood T cell repertoires in COVID-19 (dated by TCRdb to 2018 to 2020). Context from the whole study: Collaborator samples came from the United States, Italy and Spain and covered acute and convalescent phases of COVID-19. The prospective study material was composed of cDNA or gDNA derived from T cells, B-cell-depleted T cells, or PBMCs. Deeply sampled blood TCRbeta repertoires from subjects exposed to, actively infected with, or recovered from COVID-19 were included in the dataset. A freely available public database, intended as a resource for researchers studying the immune response to SARS-CoV-2, is where the repertoires were released. The samples were drawn from two sources: the first 160 participants of the ongoing ImmuneRACE study, and some 1,300 subjects contributed by 6 global collaborators. Nearly every sample came with metadata listing a de-identified subject ID, COVID-19 status, age in years and sex. Where HLA class I and class II types were available, the types were taken from metadata supplied by the sample provider, not from assay-based typing. Study-wide conclusions, independent of this receptor: Clinical and demographic metadata were provided uncurated, with the amount varying by source and participant.

TCRbeta CDR3 regions were amplified from genomic DNA by means of the immunoSEQ Assay, a bias-controlled multiplex PCR. In the source study's methods: The number of nucleated cells in each sample was estimated by amplification of reference gene primers within the assay. To quantify the absolute abundance of each unique TCRbeta CDR3 rearrangement, sequence reads were collapsed and filtered. Productive Simpson clonality was computed per sample as the square root of Simpson's diversity index over productive rearrangements. Here the immuneACCESS table is served through TCRdb, limited to in-frame sequences with V and J called. Missing clones are a known gap in these copies; in checked studies unresolved V genes cover under half, and the rest lacks a known reason. From that table come the V and J calls and clone size; the DNA was used to work out D and trimming. The sample table lists some 230,000 clones, just under 85% of them with a count of one. The ten most abundant clones make up approximately 16% of the sample.

Participants in the prospective study were aged about 18 to 95 years, lived in under 30 United States geographic areas, and enrolled through a virtual design. Cohort assignment in the prospective study relied on participant-reported clinical history from a screening survey and a study questionnaire. Recovered participants in ImmuneRACE Cohort 3 were defined as having two consecutive negative NP/OP PCR tests, clearance from a healthcare professional, or resolution of symptoms. In the prospective study, mobile phlebotomists collected whole blood, serum and a nasopharyngeal or oropharyngeal swab from each participant. Participants in the prospective study had the option to provide additional blood draws and questionnaires over a roughly 2-month period. Before DNA extraction, blood samples from the prospective study were shipped at room temperature or frozen. The CDR3 goes from the cysteine to the phenylalanine over 14 residues. The sequence is cut down to CDR3 DNA, 42 bases in frame from base 1. The germline V gene gives CDR1 as SGHRS and CDR2 as YFSETQ. The germline V end is reduced by 4 bases and the J end by 6 bases; junction bases left unmatched: 3.

This clone came up once. The specificity of this receptor is unknown. Qualities for individual bases were not recorded, and no much larger clone is one base off. The sample was PBMCs or T cells enriched from blood (not recorded which). The receptor's source is a middle-aged man who had recovered from COVID-19. Recombination joined TRBV5-1 with TRBJ2-1, with 11 central nucleotides matching TRBD2. The DNA sequence is given as TGCGCCAGCAGCCTCGGGACTAGCGGCAATGAGCAGTTCTTC. Its translation reads: CASSLGTSGNEQFF.